The subject of this entry is one TCR beta chain. CDR1 and CDR2 (germline): MNHEY, SVGAGI. The trim removed 8 bases at V and 4 bases at J, leaving 10 bases unmatched. This CDR3 has 15 residues. The record originates from a study of blood T cell repertoires in COVID-19. Study details: Whether acute or convalescent, the COVID-19 samples came from the United States, Italy and Spain.

In the original analysis: Using reference gene primer amplification, nucleated cell counts were estimated. Produced via immunoSEQ multiplex PCR; TCRdb's table is partial and in-frame only. From that table come the V and J calls and clone size; the DNA was used to work out D and trimming. This table holds 90,000 or so clones, 81% found once. This sequence originates from an older man with active or convalescent COVID-19. The genes are TRBV6-5 and TRBJ2-2; 7 positions agree with TRBD1. The sequencing sample was made of peripheral blood. CDR3 in DNA: TGTGCCAGCGGAAGGCGACAGGGATTCACCGGGGAGCTGTTTTTT. This translates into CASGRRQGFTGELFF.